This T cell receptor (beta chain) is from a study of T cells in localized non-small cell lung cancer. Assay used: immunoSEQ multiplex PCR; TCRdb lists only in-frame clones, some missing. The table includes about 24,000 clones, around 90% detected once. This TCR derives from a woman aged 35 to 70 with stage I lung adenocarcinoma. The specimen was peripheral blood, collected before any cancer treatment.

This chain's CDR3 is CSVQPPGDTIYF. The CDR3 DNA reads TGCAGCGTCCAACCCCCGGGGGACACCATATATTTT. The V call is TRBV29-1, the J call TRBJ1-3; perhaps TRBD1 as D (5 bases). CDR3 length: 12 amino acids. Trimming stripped 6 bases from V and 8 bases from J, with 14 bases between. CDR1 and CDR2 from the germline V gene are SQVTM and ANQGSEA.